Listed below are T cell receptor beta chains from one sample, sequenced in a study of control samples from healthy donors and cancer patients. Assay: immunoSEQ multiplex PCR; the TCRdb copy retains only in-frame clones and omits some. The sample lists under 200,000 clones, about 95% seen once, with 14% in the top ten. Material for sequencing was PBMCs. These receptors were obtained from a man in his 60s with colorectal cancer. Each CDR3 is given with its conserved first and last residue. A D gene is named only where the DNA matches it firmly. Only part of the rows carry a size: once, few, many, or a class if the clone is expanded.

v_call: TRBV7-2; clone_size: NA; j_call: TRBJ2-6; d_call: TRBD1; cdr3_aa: CASSPRQGSASGANVLTF; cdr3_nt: TGTGCCAGCAGCCCGCGACAGGGGTCGGCCTCTGGGGCCAACGTCCTGACTTTC
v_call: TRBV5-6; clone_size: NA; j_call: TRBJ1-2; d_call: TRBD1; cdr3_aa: CASSLATGNYGYTF; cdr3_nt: TGTGCCAGCAGCCTGGCGACAGGGAACTATGGCTACACCTTC
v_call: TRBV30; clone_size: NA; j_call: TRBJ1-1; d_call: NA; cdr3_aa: CAWSVQEGRAFF; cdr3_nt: TGTGCCTGGAGTGTACAAGAGGGCCGGGCTTTCTTT
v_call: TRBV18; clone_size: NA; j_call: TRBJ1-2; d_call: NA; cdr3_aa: CASSPDGYGYTF; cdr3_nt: TGTGCCAGCTCACCGGACGGATATGGCTACACCTTC
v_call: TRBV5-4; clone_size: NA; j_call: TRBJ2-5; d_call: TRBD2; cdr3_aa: CASSFYLAGAQETQYF; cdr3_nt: TGTGCCAGCAGCTTTTATCTAGCGGGGGCCCAAGAGACCCAGTACTTC
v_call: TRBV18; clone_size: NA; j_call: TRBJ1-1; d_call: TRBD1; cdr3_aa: CASSPRQGTVGEAFF; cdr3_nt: TGTGCCAGCTCACCCCGACAGGGTACGGTTGGTGAAGCTTTCTTT
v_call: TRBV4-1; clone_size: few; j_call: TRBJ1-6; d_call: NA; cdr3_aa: CASSQDGRTGSPLHF; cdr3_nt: TGCGCCAGCAGCCAAGACGGTCGAACCGGATCACCCCTCCACTTT
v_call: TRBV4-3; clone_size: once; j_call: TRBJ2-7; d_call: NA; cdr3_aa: CASSLQTGRAEQYF; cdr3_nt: TGCGCCAGCAGCCTACAGACAGGGAGGGCCGAGCAGTACTTC
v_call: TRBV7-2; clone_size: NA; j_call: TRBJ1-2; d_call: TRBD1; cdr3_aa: CASSLTGVAPNYGYTF; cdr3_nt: TGTGCCAGCAGCTTAACAGGGGTGGCCCCGAACTATGGCTACACCTTC
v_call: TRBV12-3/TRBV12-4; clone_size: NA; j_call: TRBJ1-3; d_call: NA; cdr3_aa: CASSLRGNTIYF; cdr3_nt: TGTGCCAGCAGTTTACGAGGAAACACCATATATTTT
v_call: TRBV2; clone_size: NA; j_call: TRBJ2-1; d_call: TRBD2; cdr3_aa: CASRPSGGYNEQFF; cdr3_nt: TGTGCCAGCAGGCCTAGCGGGGGCTACAATGAGCAGTTCTTC
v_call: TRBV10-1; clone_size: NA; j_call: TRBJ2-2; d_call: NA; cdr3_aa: CASSEGKRGAGELFF; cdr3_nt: TGCGCCAGCTCGGAAGGGAAGAGAGGGGCCGGGGAGCTGTTTTTT
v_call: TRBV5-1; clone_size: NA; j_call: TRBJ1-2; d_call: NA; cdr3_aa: CASSLGGSEFHGYTF; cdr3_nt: TGCGCCAGCAGCTTGGGGGGTTCGGAGTTTCATGGCTACACCTTC
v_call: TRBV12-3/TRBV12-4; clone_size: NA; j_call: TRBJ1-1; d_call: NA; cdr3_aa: CASRIGPNTEAFF; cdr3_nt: TGTGCCAGCAGGATAGGACCGAACACTGAAGCTTTCTTT
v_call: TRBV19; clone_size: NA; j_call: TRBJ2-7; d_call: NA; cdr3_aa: CASSMDSSYEQYF; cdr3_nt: TGTGCCAGTAGTATGGACAGCTCCTACGAGCAGTACTTC
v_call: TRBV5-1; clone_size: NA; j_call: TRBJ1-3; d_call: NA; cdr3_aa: CASSLDSGGYSGNTIYF; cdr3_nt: TGCGCCAGCAGCTTGGATAGTGGAGGATACTCTGGAAACACCATATATTTT
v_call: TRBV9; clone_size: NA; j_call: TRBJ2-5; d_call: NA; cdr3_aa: CASSSPGTQYF; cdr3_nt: TGTGCCAGCAGCTCCCCGGGGACCCAGTACTTC
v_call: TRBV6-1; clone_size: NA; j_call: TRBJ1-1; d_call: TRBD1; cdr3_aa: CASSDRTGGNTEAFF; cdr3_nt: TGTGCCAGCAGTGACCGGACAGGCGGGAACACTGAAGCTTTCTTT
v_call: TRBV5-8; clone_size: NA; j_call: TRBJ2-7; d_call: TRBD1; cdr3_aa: CASSRDRADEQYF; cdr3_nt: TGTGCCAGCAGCCGGGACAGGGCGGACGAGCAGTACTTC
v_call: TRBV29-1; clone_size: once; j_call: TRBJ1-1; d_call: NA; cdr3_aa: CSGGVGTEAFF; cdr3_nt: TGCAGCGGGGGAGTTGGCACTGAAGCTTTCTTT
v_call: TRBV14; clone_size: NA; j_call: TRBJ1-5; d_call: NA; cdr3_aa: CASSQPRREHQPQHF; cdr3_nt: TGTGCCAGCAGCCAACCTCGGAGGGAACATCAGCCCCAGCATTTT
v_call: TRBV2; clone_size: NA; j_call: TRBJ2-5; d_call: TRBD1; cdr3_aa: CASSQTGPRETQYF; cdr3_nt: TGTGCCAGCAGTCAGACAGGGCCCAGAGAGACCCAGTACTTC
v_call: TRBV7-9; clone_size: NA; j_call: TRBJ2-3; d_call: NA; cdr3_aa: CASSFTGEIDTQYF; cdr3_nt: TGTGCCAGCAGCTTCACGGGGGAGATAGATACGCAGTATTTT
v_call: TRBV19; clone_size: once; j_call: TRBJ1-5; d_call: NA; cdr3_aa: CASRAKEWEWNQPQHF; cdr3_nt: TGTGCCAGTAGGGCCAAAGAGTGGGAATGGAATCAGCCCCAGCATTTT
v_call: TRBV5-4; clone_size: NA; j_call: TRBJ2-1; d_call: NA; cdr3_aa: CASSLLAGADNEQFF; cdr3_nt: TGTGCCAGCAGCTTATTGGCAGGGGCTGACAATGAGCAGTTCTTC
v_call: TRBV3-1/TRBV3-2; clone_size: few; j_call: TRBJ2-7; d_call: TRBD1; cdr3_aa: CASSPVGQGSLAYEQYF; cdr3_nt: TGTGCCAGCAGCCCGGTCGGACAGGGCTCACTCGCCTACGAGCAGTACTTC
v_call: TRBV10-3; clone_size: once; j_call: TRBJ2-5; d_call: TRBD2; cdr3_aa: CAISGFSGGETQYF; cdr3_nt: TGTGCCATCAGTGGGTTTAGCGGGGGGGAGACCCAGTACTTC
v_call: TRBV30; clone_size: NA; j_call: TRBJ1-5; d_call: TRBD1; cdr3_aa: CAWSDRVGQPQHF; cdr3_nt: TGTGCCTGGTCCGACAGGGTAGGGCAGCCCCAGCATTTT
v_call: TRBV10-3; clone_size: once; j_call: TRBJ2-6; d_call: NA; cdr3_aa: CAISEAGAGANVLTF; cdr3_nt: TGTGCCATCAGTGAGGCAGGGGCCGGGGCCAACGTCCTGACTTTC
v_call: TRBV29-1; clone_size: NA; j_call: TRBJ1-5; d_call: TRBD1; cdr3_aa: CSVRTGEQPQHF; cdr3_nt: TGCAGCGTTCGGACAGGGGAACAGCCCCAGCATTTT
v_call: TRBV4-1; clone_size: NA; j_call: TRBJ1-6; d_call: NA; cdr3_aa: CASSQAPPLKSPLHF; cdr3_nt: TGCGCCAGCAGCCAAGCTCCTCCTCTGAAATCACCCCTCCACTTT
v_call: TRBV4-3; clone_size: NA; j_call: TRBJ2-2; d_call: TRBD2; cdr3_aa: CASSQSSRALGRGTNTGELFF; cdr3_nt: TGCGCCAGCAGCCAAAGTTCCAGGGCTCTTGGGCGGGGGACGAACACCGGGGAGCTGTTTTTT
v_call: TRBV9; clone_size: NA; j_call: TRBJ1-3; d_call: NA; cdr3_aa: CASSVGAGGNSGNTIYF; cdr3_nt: TGTGCCAGCAGCGTAGGGGCAGGCGGTAACTCTGGAAACACCATATATTTT
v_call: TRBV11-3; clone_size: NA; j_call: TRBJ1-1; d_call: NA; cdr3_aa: CEGVGTEAFF; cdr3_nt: TGTGAGGGAGTCGGGACTGAAGCTTTCTTT
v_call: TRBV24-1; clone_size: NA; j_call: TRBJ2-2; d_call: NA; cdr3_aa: CATSDSPDRSGELFF; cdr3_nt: TGTGCCACCAGTGATTCACCAGACCGCTCCGGGGAGCTGTTTTTT
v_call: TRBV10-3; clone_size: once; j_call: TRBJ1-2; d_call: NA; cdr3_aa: CAITESGGGYGYTF; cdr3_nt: TGTGCCATCACCGAGTCGGGGGGAGGCTATGGCTACACCTTC
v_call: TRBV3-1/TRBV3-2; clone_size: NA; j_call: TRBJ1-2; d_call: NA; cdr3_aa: CASSQGRTYGYTF; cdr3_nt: TGTGCCAGCAGCCAAGGAAGGACCTATGGCTACACCTTC